This passage covers 17 T cell receptor beta chains from one sample sequenced in a study of blood T cell repertoires in COVID-19. Some clones are missing from TCRdb's copy, which holds only in-frame ones; the method was immunoSEQ multiplex PCR. The sample has about 440,000 clones, nearly 90% seen once. Sequenced material: PBMCs or T cells enriched from blood (not recorded which). These receptors were taken from a woman younger than 35 with acute COVID-19.

The rearrangement joins TRBV4-1 to TRBJ2-2; 9 nucleotides align to TRBD1. Germline CDR1 and CDR2: MGHRA and YSYEKL. This CDR3 spans 15 amino acids. After removal of 3 bases from V and 3 bases from J, the junction contained 2 bases not matched to a gene. In DNA form, the CDR3 reads TGCGCCAGCAGCCACGGGGACAGGGACACCGGGGAGCTGTTTTTT. Translated, it gives CASSHGDRDTGELFF.

The chain joins TRBV12-3 or TRBV12-4 to TRBJ1-6, with no clear D. V lost 3 bases to trimming and J lost 9 bases, with 6 bases between them. This CDR3 spans 12 amino acids. The CDR3 DNA follows: TGTGCCAGCAGTTTGTCGGGTTCACCCCTCCACTTT. Residues: CASSLSGSPLHF.

V usage is TRBV4-3 and J usage is TRBJ2-5; 8 bases align to TRBD2. V gave up 3 bases and J gave up 4 bases; unmatched junction bases: 4. Germline CDR1 and CDR2: LGHNA and YSLEER. This CDR3 has 14 residues. In DNA, the CDR3 is TGCGCCAGCAGCCAGGCGACTAGCGTAGAGACCCAGTACTTC. Encoded protein: CASSQATSVETQYF.

The chain is built from TRBV6-5 and TRBJ1-2; TRBD1 might be the D (6 bases). The V gene lost 3 bases and the J gene lost 14 bases, with 25 bases spanning the gap. Germline CDR1 is MNHEY and CDR2 is SVGAGI. There are 15 residues in the CDR3. CDR3 sequence (DNA): TGTGCCAGCAGTTATAGGGACACCGCGAGTAGGGCTAGGACCTTC. This sequence encodes CASSYRDTASRARTF.

The rearrangement uses TRBV27 and TRBJ2-3; 7 bases align to TRBD2. Germline CDR1 and CDR2: MNHEY and SMNVEV (reference sequence). The CDR3 covers 12 residues. The ends lost 3 bases at V and 8 bases at J; junction bases unmatched: 2. In DNA, the CDR3 is TGTGCCAGCAGTTTTGGGGAGGGTACGCAGTATTTT. Its protein product is CASSFGEGTQYF.

The V and J genes are TRBV14 and TRBJ2-2, with D possibly being TRBD2 (5 bases). This CDR3 is 17 amino acids long. In germline, CDR1 is SGHDN, CDR2 FVKESK. The V and J ends lost 1 base and 4 bases respectively, with 16 bases between them. The DNA of the CDR3 is TGTGCCAGCAGCCAAGTTTCTAGGAGCGGAACCACCGGGGAGCTGTTTTTT. This sequence encodes CASSQVSRSGTTGELFF.

The chain has TRBV28 and TRBJ2-7; TRBD1 aligns across 10 bases. Trimming removed 2 bases from V and 6 bases from J; junction bases left unmatched: 10. This CDR3 comprises 16 residues. Germline assignment: CDR1 MDHEN and CDR2 SYDVKM. This CDR3 reads CASSLKGRDRGPEQYF. The CDR3 DNA follows: TGTGCCAGCAGTTTAAAGGGCCGGGACAGGGGACCCGAGCAGTACTTC.

A note on this clone: Other DNA variants within this sample encode the same CDR3. The chain joins TRBV19 to TRBJ1-3, with 7 nucleotides matching TRBD1. CDR3 size: 15 residues. The junction had 7 bases not matched to a gene; V was cut back by 5 bases and J by 3 bases. Germline values: CDR1 LNHDA, CDR2 SQIVND (reference sequence). The CDR3, as DNA: TGTGCCAGTAGTCCGAGGACAGGAAGTGGAAACACCATATATTTT. Its translation is CASSPRTGSGNTIYF.

The sample holds one count of this clone. The V gene is TRBV28, the J gene TRBJ2-2, with 12 positions matching TRBD2. The CDR3 runs 18 residues. CDR1 is MDHEN and CDR2 is SYDVKM in the germline V gene. V trimming: 3 bases; J trimming: 3 bases; junction bases outside the gene matches: 8. The CDR3 loop reads CASSFSLAGGQDTGELFF. The CDR3 DNA follows: TGTGCCAGCAGTTTTTCGCTAGCGGGAGGGCAGGACACCGGGGAGCTGTTTTTT. The complete variable domain, with remaining parts taken from reference TRBV28 and TRBJ2-2, reads DVKVTQSSRYLVKRTGEKVFLECVQDMDHENMFWYRQDPGLGLRLIYFSYDVKMKEKGDIPEGYSVSREKKERFSLILESASTNQTSMYLCASSFSLAGGQDTGELFFGEGSRLTVL.

This rearrangement joins TRBV29-1 to TRBJ2-1, with 14 bases matching TRBD2. V shed 6 bases and J 8 bases; nucleotides not matched to a gene: 15. CDR3 size: 17 residues. The V gene's germline CDR1 is SQVTM and CDR2 ANQGSEA. CDR3 residues: CSVIPGLAGVKFHEQFF. CDR3 nucleotides: TGCAGCGTAATTCCGGGACTAGCGGGAGTCAAGTTCCATGAGCAGTTCTTC.

This rearrangement joins TRBV27 to TRBJ1-3; the D gene is possibly TRBD1 (5 bases). Germline V gives CDR1 MNHEY, CDR2 SMNVEV (reference sequence). Trimming shortened V by 0 bases and J by 3 bases, and 6 bases separated the two germline ends. This CDR3 contains 14 residues. The CDR3: CASSLSRVGNTIYF. CDR3 nucleotide sequence: TGTGCCAGCAGTTTATCCAGGGTTGGAAACACCATATATTTT.

V gene TRBV5-1 combines with J gene TRBJ2-2, with D possibly matching TRBD1 (6 bases). The germline V and J ends were trimmed by 3 bases and 4 bases, with 10 bases remaining between them. The CDR3 spans 14 residues. CDR1 and CDR2 (germline): SGHRS, YFSETQ. CDR3 DNA: TGCGCCAGCAGCTCGACAGGAGCCACCGGGGAGCTGTTTTTT. It yields the protein CASSSTGATGELFF.

The V gene is TRBV27, the J gene TRBJ2-7; TRBD2 agrees at 8 bases. The germline V gene encodes CDR1 MNHEY and CDR2 SMNVEV (reference sequence). CDR3 length: 14 amino acids. V lost 5 bases and J lost 2; bases outside the gene matches: 5. The CDR3 DNA is TGTGCCAGCAGTGGCGGGGGGCCTCCCTACGAGCAGTACTTC. Translated: CASSGGGPPYEQYF.

This CDR3 is CASSQEVDTNYGYTF. For the CDR3, the DNA is TGCGCCAGCAGCCAAGAGGTTGACACTAACTATGGCTACACCTTC. The chain uses TRBV4-3 and TRBJ1-2; D remains ambiguous. The CDR3 length is 15 residues. Trimming stripped 0 bases from V and 0 bases from J, with 8 bases between. The germline gives CDR1 LGHNA, CDR2 YSLEER.

This clone was recorded once. The chain joins TRBV15 to TRBJ1-2; D ambiguous. From germline, CDR1 is LNHNV and CDR2 YYDKDF (reference sequence). The CDR3 spans 13 residues. The V and J ends lost 0 bases and 4 bases respectively, with 6 bases between them. DNA for the CDR3: TGTGCCACCAGCAGAGATGCGGGCTATGGCTACACCTTC. Translation: CATSRDAGYGYTF.

This clone has only one observation. The gene calls are TRBV7-8 and TRBJ1-5, with D perhaps TRBD1 (6 bases). Between the trimmed V and J ends, which lost 5 bases and 7 bases, there was a span of 15 bases. This CDR3 spans 14 amino acids. From germline, CDR1 is SGHVS and CDR2 FQNEAQ. The CDR3: CASSRGGRGQPQHF. CDR3 coding DNA: TGTGCCAGCAGCCGGGGGGGGCGCGGGCAGCCCCAGCATTTT.

The J gene is TRBJ2-5, the V gene TRBV21-1; the table's TRBD2 call for D was not verified on the DNA. TRBV21-1 is a known pseudogene. The CDR3 has 17 residues. The CDR3 reads CASSKKPSGLPQETQYF. CDR3 sequence (DNA): TGTGCCAGCAGCAAAAAACCCTCGGGACTACCACAAGAGACCCAGTACTTC.